This TCR beta chain was documented in a study of cytomegalovirus exposure and HLA in healthy donors. Background on the study: It was reported in a later analysis that the roughly 120 validation repertoires used the same platform as the 550 to 850 first-cohort repertoires. Study-level points and caveats: Most TCR sequences were seen very rarely across donors, but some public TCRs occurred in many.

Remarks on this clone: Its antigen remains unidentified.

Profiling relied on immunoSEQ multiplex PCR, and the TCRdb table lists in-frame clones only, not all of them. The table shows 150,000 to 200,000 clones, with approximately 80% occurring only once. From germline, CDR1 is SNHLY and CDR2 FYNNEI. V dropped 5 bases and J dropped 8; count of bases not matched to a gene: 6. The CDR3 sequence is 14 residues long. The clonotype comes from a man between 18 and 29 years old in good health and CMV-seropositive. The chain has TRBV2 and TRBJ2-1; TRBD1 matches at 10 bases. The sample taken for sequencing was PBMCs. The CDR3 loop reads CASSTGTGVHEQFF. The CDR3, as DNA: TGTGCCAGCAGTACCGGGACAGGGGTCCATGAGCAGTTCTTC.